The rows below give T cell receptor beta chains drawn from one sample of a study of CD8 T cells in Susac syndrome. Each CDR3 protein gets one entry after TCRdb re-called the immunoSEQ multiplex PCR reads with MiXCR. Among around 170,000 distinct CDR3 sequences listed, 90% to 96% were seen once. Sequenced: CD4+ T cells from PBMCs. The receptors were gathered from a human donor with Susac syndrome. CDR3s leave out the opening cysteine and the closing phenylalanine or tryptophan. Each record gives: D gene, V gene, CDR3 protein. D genes are given only for firm matches.

- | TRBV4-2 | ASSLDMQNPGEQY
TRBD2 | TRBV30 | AFGGGPYNEQF
- | TRBV29-1 | SVEDPKLNGYT
TRBD2 | TRBV4-3 | ASSQESGGVQETQY
TRBD1 | TRBV6-1 | ASSQHRGTGRSGYGYT
TRBD1 | TRBV27 | ASGPRDRTYEQY
- | TRBV18 | ASSLSRDIQY
- | TRBV28 | ASSPQSNTQY
- | TRBV12-5 | ASGQDVPTGELF
TRBD1 | TRBV20-1 | SATRTGGYQPQH
TRBD2 | TRBV5-6 | ASSLPGTSGSTDTQY
- | TRBV6-1 | ASSEGSRSGNQPQH
- | TRBV30 | AWVMIRSGEKLF
TRBD1 | TRBV20-1 | SASDRDRAYEQY
- | TRBV6-4 | ASSVQPGGNEQF
TRBD1 | TRBV18 | ASSLQGLSSYEQY
TRBD1 | TRBV7-9 | ASSIGQGRNTEAF
TRBD2 | TRBV5-1 | ASSSGTSADEQF
- | TRBV6-5 | ASTWGDTQY
- | TRBV29-1 | SVSSGESGNQPQH
TRBD2 | TRBV9 | ASSVDSPGLAGVYEQF
- | TRBV20-1 | SARVRPTYEQY
- | TRBV7-3 | ASSDVGTSEAF
TRBD2 | TRBV7-2 | ASSLSVSSGVYEQY
TRBD1 | TRBV25-1 | ASSDGTVDTEAF
- | TRBV10-3 | AISDLKEQY
- | TRBV27 | ASSPSTRVNQPQH
TRBD1 | TRBV9 | ASSGTGGVNEQF
TRBD1 | TRBV29-1 | SVSWTGDTGELF
- | TRBV2 | ASSVKERNTEAF
- | TRBV30 | AWSDRAGEAF
- | TRBV6-5 | ASSSPWAPEDGYT
- | TRBV7-5 | ISVPEAAETYEQY
- | TRBV9 | ASSVEVRFSEQY
- | TRBV24-1 | ATAPGHANTGELF
TRBD1 | TRBV12-3/TRBV12-4 | ASSMQGAAQPQH